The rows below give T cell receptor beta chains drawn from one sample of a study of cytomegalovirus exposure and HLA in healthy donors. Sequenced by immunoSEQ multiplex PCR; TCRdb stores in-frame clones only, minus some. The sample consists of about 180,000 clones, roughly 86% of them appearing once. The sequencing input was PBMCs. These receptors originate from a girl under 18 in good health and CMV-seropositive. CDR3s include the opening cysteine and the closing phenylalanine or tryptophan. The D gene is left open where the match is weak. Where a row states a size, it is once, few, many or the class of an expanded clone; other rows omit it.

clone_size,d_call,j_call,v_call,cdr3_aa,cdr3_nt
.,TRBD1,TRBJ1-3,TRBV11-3,CASSSAGGWDGNTIYF,TGTGCCAGCAGCTCCGCAGGGGGATGGGATGGAAACACCATATATTTT
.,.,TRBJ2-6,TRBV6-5,CASSGTGANVLTF,TGTGCCAGCAGTGGTACAGGGGCCAACGTCCTGACTTTC
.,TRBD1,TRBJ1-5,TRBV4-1,CASSPLETGLRQPQHF,TGCGCCAGCAGCCCGCTGGAGACAGGGTTAAGACAGCCCCAGCATTTT
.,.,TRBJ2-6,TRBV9,CASSVVGGASSGANVLTF,TGTGCCAGCAGCGTAGTTGGAGGGGCCTCCTCTGGGGCCAACGTCCTGACTTTC
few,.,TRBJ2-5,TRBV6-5,CASSRGRIQETQYF,TGTGCCAGCAGTCGAGGGAGGATCCAAGAGACCCAGTACTTC
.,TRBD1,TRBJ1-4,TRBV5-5,CASSIRDRGSEKLFF,TGTGCCAGCAGCATCCGGGACAGGGGGTCTGAAAAACTGTTTTTT
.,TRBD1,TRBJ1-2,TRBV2,CASSPGTGGYTF,TGTGCCAGCAGTCCCGGGACAGGCGGCTACACCTTC
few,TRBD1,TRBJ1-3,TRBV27,CASSPYPGQGYTIYF,TGTGCCAGCAGTCCCTATCCGGGACAGGGGTACACCATATATTTT
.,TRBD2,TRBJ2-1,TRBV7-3,CASSLSGVNNEQFF,TGTGCCAGCAGCCTAAGCGGGGTTAACAATGAGCAGTTCTTC
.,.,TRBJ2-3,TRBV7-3,CASSLSPGTDTQYF,TGTGCCAGCAGCTTATCGCCGGGCACAGATACGCAGTATTTT
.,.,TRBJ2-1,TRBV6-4,CASSDSYDSSNEQFF,TGTGCCAGCAGTGACTCCTATGACTCCAGCAATGAGCAGTTCTTC
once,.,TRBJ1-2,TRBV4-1,CASSQVPSPLLASGYTF,TGCGCCAGCAGCCAAGTTCCGTCACCGTTGCTCGCGTCGGGCTACACCTTC
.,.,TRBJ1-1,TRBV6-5,CASRFEGNTEAFF,TGTGCCAGCCGATTCGAGGGGAACACTGAAGCTTTCTTT
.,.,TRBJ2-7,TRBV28,CASSYRGNYEQYF,TGTGCCAGCAGCTATAGGGGTAACTACGAGCAGTACTTC
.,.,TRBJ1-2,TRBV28,CASSLRDFQYGYTF,TGTGCCAGCAGTTTGAGGGATTTTCAATATGGCTACACCTTC
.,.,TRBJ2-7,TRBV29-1,CSVSEGTDEQYF,TGCAGCGTTTCCGAGGGTACGGACGAGCAGTACTTC
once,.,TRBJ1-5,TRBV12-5,CASGLDQGRGNQPQHF,TGTGCTAGTGGTTTGGACCAGGGGAGGGGCAATCAGCCCCAGCATTTT
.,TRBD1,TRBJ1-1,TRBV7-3,CASSSDRTGLGTEAFF,TGTGCCAGCAGCTCCGATCGGACAGGGCTGGGCACTGAAGCTTTCTTT
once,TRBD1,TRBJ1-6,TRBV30,CASGTGSGSPLHF,TGTGCCTCAGGGACAGGGAGCGGCTCACCCCTCCACTTT
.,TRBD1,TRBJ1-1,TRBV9,CASSPLTGGVEAFF,TGTGCCAGCAGCCCTTTGACAGGGGGCGTTGAAGCTTTCTTT
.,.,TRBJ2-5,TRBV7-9,CASRGAEETQYF,TGTGCCTCCCGGGGGGCAGAGGAGACCCAGTACTTC
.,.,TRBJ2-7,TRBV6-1,CASRELYEQYF,TGTGCCAGCAGGGAGTTGTACGAGCAGTACTTC
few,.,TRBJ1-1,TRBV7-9,CASSLDGRGGTEAFF,TGTGCCAGCAGCTTAGATGGGAGGGGAGGCACTGAAGCTTTCTTT
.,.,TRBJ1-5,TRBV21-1,CASSRPDREGDNQPQHF,TGTGCCAGCAGCAGACCGGACAGGGAAGGGGATAATCAGCCCCAGCATTTT
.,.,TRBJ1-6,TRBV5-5,CASSLETGSPLHF,TGTGCCAGCAGCTTGGAGACAGGCTCACCCCTCCACTTT
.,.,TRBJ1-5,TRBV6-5,CASRERTGNQPQHF,TGTGCCAGCAGGGAACGGACAGGCAATCAGCCCCAGCATTTT
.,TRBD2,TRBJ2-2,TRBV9,CASRGGNSGELFF,TGTGCCAGCAGGGGGGGGAACTCCGGGGAGCTGTTTTTT
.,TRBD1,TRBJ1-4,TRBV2,CASKGTGVEKLFF,TGTGCCAGCAAGGGGACAGGGGTAGAAAAACTGTTTTTT
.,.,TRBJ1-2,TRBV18,CASSPVSRGTNYGYTF,TGTGCCAGCTCACCGGTTAGCAGGGGAACTAATTATGGCTACACCTTC
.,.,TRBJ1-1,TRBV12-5,CASAWGLNTEAFF,TGTGCTAGTGCCTGGGGCTTGAACACTGAAGCTTTCTTT
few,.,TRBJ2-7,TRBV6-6,CASSYPGSYEQYF,TGTGCCAGCAGTTACCCCGGGTCCTACGAGCAGTACTTC
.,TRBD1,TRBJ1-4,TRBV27,CASSYRGSEKLFF,TGTGCCAGCAGCTACAGGGGGAGTGAAAAACTGTTTTTT
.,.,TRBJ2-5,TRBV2,CASGDRETQYF,TGTGCCAGCGGTGACAGAGAGACCCAGTACTTC
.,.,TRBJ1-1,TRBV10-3,CAISWGGNTEAFF,TGTGCCATCAGTTGGGGGGGGAACACTGAAGCTTTCTTT
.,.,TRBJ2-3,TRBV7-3,CASSLFAGASTDTQYF,TGTGCCAGCAGCTTATTCGCGGGGGCTAGCACAGATACGCAGTATTTT
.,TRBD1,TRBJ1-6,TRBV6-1,CASSVGTAFVNSPLHF,TGTGCCAGCAGTGTCGGGACAGCCTTCGTTAATTCACCCCTCCACTTT